The 24 T cell receptor beta chains below all came from one sample that was sequenced in a study of cytomegalovirus exposure and HLA in healthy donors (dated by TCRdb to the late 2010s). The receptor library was made with the immunoSEQ multiplex PCR assay. The multiplex PCR relied on a mix of 60 forward primers for TCR Vbeta segments and 13 reverse primers for TCR Jbeta segments. TCRdb provides this immuneACCESS table in a form limited to in-frame rearrangements. Some clones are lacking; in checked studies, under half of them reflect an unresolved V gene, and why the rest are absent is not known. Present in this sample are about 140,000 clones, around 82% of which were seen just once. 2.5% to 3% of the sample comes from the top ten. The sample was PBMCs. Receptors were obtained from a female donor in good health and CMV-seronegative.

The chain recombines TRBV6-6 with TRBJ2-5; 8 bases map to TRBD1. The tail of the sequence fits TRBJ2-7 better, so the J call may be wrong. The CDR3 runs to 15 residues. The germline V gene has CDR1 MNHNY and CDR2 SVGAGI (reference sequence). The CDR3 loop reads CASSYDRGLGYEQYF. The CDR3 DNA sequence: TGTGCCAGCAGCTACGACAGGGGATTGGGCTACGAGCAGTACTTC.

The chain carries TRBV5-4 and TRBJ2-2, with TRBD2 matching 10 bases. CDR3 length: 15 amino acids. Germline V CDR1 and CDR2: SGHNT, YYREEE (reference sequence). After removal of 2 bases from V and 7 bases from J, the junction contained 5 bases not matched to a gene. CDR3 in amino acids: CASSLPAGGVGELFF. CDR3 nucleotide sequence: TGTGCCAGCAGCTTACCAGCGGGGGGGGTCGGGGAGCTGTTTTTT.

The chain employs TRBV9 and TRBJ2-5; D is possibly TRBD2 (5 bases). The germline V and J ends were trimmed by 4 bases and 1 base, with 14 bases remaining between them. The CDR3 has 15 amino acids. Germline CDR1 and CDR2: SGDLS and YYNGEE. For the CDR3, the DNA is TGTGCCAGCAGCACCAGAGGGAGTTTCCAAGAGACCCAGTACTTC. Translating gives CASSTRGSFQETQYF.

This chain links TRBV19 with TRBJ1-1, with a tentative D call TRBD1 (6 bases). V lost 5 bases, J lost 12 bases, and 16 bases lay in between. This CDR3 comprises 12 residues. The germline V gene has CDR1 LNHDA and CDR2 SQIVND (reference sequence). The CDR3 sequence: CASSWGGRGTFF. CDR3 coding DNA: TGTGCCAGTAGTTGGGGGGGGCGCGGAACTTTCTTT.

The chain recombines TRBV27 with TRBJ1-6; D perhaps matches TRBD1 (6 bases). The germline V and J ends were trimmed by 2 bases and 5 bases, with 13 bases remaining between them. The CDR3 extends over 16 amino acids. The germline CDR1 and CDR2 sequences are MNHEY and SMNVEV (reference sequence). This CDR3 reads CASSLHGQRNNSPLHF. In DNA, the CDR3 is TGTGCCAGCAGTTTACACGGACAGAGAAATAATTCACCCCTCCACTTT.

The chain carries TRBV28 and TRBJ2-7; 9 bases are shared with TRBD1. This CDR3 contains 14 residues. The germline V gene has CDR1 MDHEN and CDR2 SYDVKM. Germline trimming cut 6 bases from V and 2 bases from J; bases unmatched to any gene: 5. CDR3 sequence: CASRLTGGTYEQYF. CDR3 bases: TGTGCCAGCAGGCTGACAGGGGGAACCTACGAGCAGTACTTC.

V gene TRBV27 combines with J gene TRBJ2-1; 15 nucleotides align to TRBD2. The germline gives CDR1 MNHEY, CDR2 SMNVEV (reference sequence). Trimming cost V 5 bases and J 4 bases; bases outside gene matches: 6. This CDR3 is built from 17 residues. CDR3 in amino acids: CASSPGTSGGKYNEQFF. The CDR3 DNA is TGTGCCAGCAGTCCAGGGACTAGCGGGGGGAAGTACAATGAGCAGTTCTTC.

The chain joins TRBV15 to TRBJ2-4; 7 nucleotides align to TRBD2. Germline CDR1 and CDR2: LNHNV and YYDKDF (reference sequence). The V and J ends lost 1 base and 5 bases, in that order; junction bases with no gene match: 8. The CDR3 length is 16 residues. The CDR3 region is CATSRVWASGENIQYF. Here the CDR3 DNA reads TGTGCCACCAGCAGAGTTTGGGCTAGCGGAGAAAACATTCAGTACTTC. Variable domain in full (rest from reference TRBV15 and TRBJ2-4): DAMVIQNPRYQVTQFGKPVTLSCSQTLNHNVMYWYQQKSSQAPKLLFHYYDKDFNNEADTPDNFQSRRPNTSFCFLDIRSPGLGDTAMYLCATSRVWASGENIQYFGAGTRLSVL.

The rearrangement links TRBV7-2 to TRBJ1-1, with D perhaps TRBD1 (6 bases). Trimming stripped 5 bases from V and 4 bases from J, with 20 bases between. CDR3 size: 16 residues. CDR1 is SGHTA, CDR2 FQGNSA, per germline. The CDR3 DNA sequence: TGTGCCAGCAGCGGGGGCAGGTACAAAGGGGGCACTGAAGCTTTCTTT. Translating gives CASSGGRYKGGTEAFF. Filled out from reference TRBV7-2 and TRBJ1-1, the complete variable domain reads GAGVSQSPSNKVTEKGKDVELRCDPISGHTALYWYRQSLGQGLEFLIYFQGNSAPDKSGLPSDRFSAERTGGSVSTLTIQRTQQEDSAVYLCASSGGRYKGGTEAFFGQGTRLTVV.

This clone was seen more than once but under ten times. The V call is TRBV6-5, the J call TRBJ1-2; 9 nucleotides align to TRBD1. After removal of 2 bases from V and 8 bases from J, the junction contained 3 bases not matched to a gene. Germline V gene lookup returns CDR1 MNHEY and CDR2 SVGAGI. This CDR3 region has 13 residues. The CDR3 loop is CASSYGDRDGYTF. CDR3 sequence (DNA): TGTGCCAGCAGTTACGGGGACAGGGACGGCTACACCTTC.

This rearrangement joins TRBV5-1 to TRBJ1-4, with a possible D match to TRBD1 (5 bases). Germline lookup yields CDR1 SGHRS and CDR2 YFSETQ. The CDR3 has 15 amino acids. V was trimmed by 4 bases and J by 7 bases, leaving 17 bases between them. CDR3 sequence (DNA): TGCGCCAGCAGCGCCTCCGGGACTGGAAGTGAAAAACTGTTTTTT. Its translation is CASSASGTGSEKLFF.

The chain combines TRBV28 with TRBJ2-7; TRBD2 aligns across 8 bases. This CDR3 is 11 amino acids long. Germline CDR1 and CDR2: MDHEN and SYDVKM. V was clipped by 8 bases and J by 8 bases; unmatched bases: 5. The CDR3 DNA sequence: TGTGCCAGCGGGACTAGAAACCAGCAGTACTTC. Translation gives CASGTRNQQYF. Filled out from reference TRBV28 and TRBJ2-7, the complete variable domain reads DVKVTQSSRYLVKRTGEKVFLECVQDMDHENMFWYRQDPGLGLRLIYFSYDVKMKEKGDIPEGYSVSREKKERFSLILESASTNQTSMYLCASGTRNQQYFGPGTRLTVT.

This chain connects TRBV30 to TRBJ2-7, with 10 bases fitting TRBD1. This CDR3 spans 15 amino acids. Germline CDR1 and CDR2: GTSNPN and SVGIG (reference sequence). V shed 3 bases, J shed 3 bases, and the junction held 8 bases outside the gene matches. CDR3 in amino acids: CAWRRATGGYYEQYF. CDR3 bases: TGTGCCTGGAGAAGGGCGACAGGGGGCTACTACGAGCAGTACTTC.

The chain combines TRBV5-1 with TRBJ2-5; D is unresolved. Judging by the DNA end, TRBJ2-7 fits better; the J call may be wrong. The CDR3 spans 12 residues. Germline V CDR1 and CDR2: SGHRS, YFSETQ. The DNA for the CDR3 is TGCGCCAGCAGCCCCACCCTCTACGAGCAGTACTTC. Protein product: CASSPTLYEQYF.

CDR3 sequence: CASSEAGVRFYETQYF. The DNA for the CDR3 is TGCGCCAGCAGTGAAGCGGGAGTCCGGTTTTACGAGACCCAGTACTTC. This chain connects TRBV5-1 to TRBJ2-5; 8 bases are a match to TRBD2. The CDR3 spans 16 residues. Per germline, CDR1 SGHRS and CDR2 YFSETQ. The V and J ends lost 5 bases and 5 bases, in that order; junction bases with no gene match: 14.

Written as DNA, the CDR3 is TGTGCCAGCAGCTTAAGACGGGGTACCCAAGAGACCCAGTACTTC. This sequence encodes CASSLRRGTQETQYF. The chain has TRBV7-3 and TRBJ2-5; weak D call: TRBD2 (5 bases). The CDR3 has 15 amino acids. From germline, CDR1 is SGHTA and CDR2 FQGTGA. Trimming left V 1 base short and J 1 base short, with 10 bases between.

A few counts support this clone. The gene calls are TRBV27 and TRBJ2-7; D gene ambiguous. The CDR3 extends over 12 amino acids. Germline CDR1 and CDR2: MNHEY and SMNVEV (reference sequence). Trimming took 4 bases from V and 4 from J, leaving 8 bases between them. The CDR3 loop is CASSSAGYEQYF. The CDR3 DNA sequence: TGTGCCAGCAGTTCCGCCGGGTACGAGCAGTACTTC.

V and J are TRBV5-4 and TRBJ1-2; D is unresolved. The CDR3 consists of 12 residues. Trimming cost V 4 bases and J 5 bases, with 9 bases left between them. Germline CDR1 SGHNT, CDR2 YYREEE (reference sequence). CDR3 in amino acids: CASSQEQYGYTF. The CDR3 DNA sequence: TGTGCCAGCAGCCAGGAACAGTATGGCTACACCTTC.

The gene calls are TRBV15 and TRBJ1-2; D is possibly TRBD1 (5 bases). The CDR3 contains 12 residues. Germline CDR1 reads LNHNV; CDR2 reads YYDKDF (reference sequence). The germline V and J ends were trimmed by 5 bases and 6 bases, with 10 bases remaining between them. In DNA, the CDR3 is TGTGCCACCAGCCCCGCAGGGAATGGCTACACCTTC. The encoded protein is CATSPAGNGYTF.

This rearrangement joins TRBV9 to TRBJ1-1, with 8 bases lining up with TRBD1. The CDR3 is made up of 14 amino acids. Germline loops: CDR1 SGDLS, CDR2 YYNGEE. V lost 3 bases to trimming and J lost 6 bases; unmatched junction nucleotides: 7. The CDR3 sequence: CASSATGVRAEAFF. The DNA for the CDR3 is TGTGCCAGCAGCGCGACAGGGGTGAGGGCTGAAGCTTTCTTT.

The rearrangement joins TRBV30 to TRBJ1-2; no clear D gene. V dropped 4 bases and J dropped 1 base, with 4 bases sitting between them. The CDR3 has 11 amino acids. Germline CDR1 and CDR2: GTSNPN and SVGIG (reference sequence). Written as DNA, the CDR3 is TGTGCCTGGACTTTTAACTATGGCTACACCTTC. Translated, it gives CAWTFNYGYTF.

The genes are TRBV28 and TRBJ1-3; 9 bases fit TRBD1. Trimming removed 6 bases from V and 0 bases from J; junction bases left unmatched: 9. The CDR3 runs 17 residues. The germline gives CDR1 MDHEN, CDR2 SYDVKM. This CDR3 reads CASRSYRGPSSGNTIYF. The DNA of the CDR3 is TGTGCCAGCAGATCCTACAGGGGGCCGAGCTCTGGAAACACCATATATTTT.

This rearrangement joins TRBV19 to TRBJ1-5, with 7 bases aligning to TRBD1. This CDR3 region has 16 residues. Unmatched junction bases numbered 8, after V lost 6 bases and J lost 0 bases. CDR1 is LNHDA, CDR2 SQIVND, per germline (reference sequence). The chain's CDR3 is CASRERRGDSNQPQHF. The CDR3 DNA follows: TGTGCCAGTAGGGAACGCAGGGGGGATAGCAATCAGCCCCAGCATTTT.

The V gene is TRBV29-1, the J gene TRBJ2-7; TRBD1 matches 10 bases. CDR1 and CDR2 from the germline V gene are SQVTM and ANQGSEA. The CDR3 spans 15 residues. The V and J ends lost 1 base and 6 bases, in that order; junction bases with no gene match: 9. The CDR3 is CSVEGAPGQGSEQYF. The CDR3 nucleotides are TGCAGCGTTGAAGGGGCCCCGGGACAGGGGTCCGAGCAGTACTTC.